This entry lists 26 T cell receptor beta chains sequenced from one sample in a study of blood T cell repertoires in COVID-19 (dated by TCRdb to the early 2020s). The library was produced with the immunoSEQ multiplex PCR assay. What TCRdb holds here is the immuneACCESS table cut down to in-frame rearrangements. Part of the clones is not present; checked against another copy, under half of the missing clones reflect an unresolved V gene, and the others are unexplained. Present in this sample are over 100,000 clones, 65% to 90% of which were seen just once. Together, the top ten hold approximately 10% of the sample. The specimen was peripheral blood. The receptors come from a man older than 75 with acute or convalescent COVID-19.

The chain uses TRBV27 and TRBJ1-2; no clear D gene. CDR3 length equals 13 residues. In germline, CDR1 is MNHEY, CDR2 SMNVEV (reference sequence). V was clipped by 4 bases and J by 7 bases, with 13 bases between them. CDR3 in amino acids: CASSSILHGGYTF. In DNA, the CDR3 is TGTGCCAGCAGTTCAATACTCCATGGTGGCTACACCTTC.

This clone has a single count. This chain joins TRBV11-2 and TRBJ2-2, with TRBD2 matching over 8 bases. The CDR3 has 15 amino acids. Germline CDR1 SGHAT, CDR2 FQNNGV. With 4 bases clipped from V and 6 bases from J, the junction kept 7 bases outside the gene matches. In DNA, the CDR3 is TGTGCCAGCAGCTCACATAGCGGGGTAGCCGGGGAGCTGTTTTTT. This gives the protein CASSSHSGVAGELFF.

The chain links TRBV24-1 to TRBJ2-1, with 8 bases aligning to TRBD2. V trimming: 7 bases; J trimming: 5 bases; junction bases outside the gene matches: 15. There are 17 residues in the CDR3. Germline CDR1 and CDR2: KGHDR and SFDVKD. The CDR3 reads CATRPPPGREDNNEQFF. CDR3 DNA sequence: TGTGCCACCAGGCCCCCCCCGGGGCGGGAGGACAACAATGAGCAGTTCTTC.

CDR3 amino acids: CASSPGLQYNEQFF. The CDR3 nucleotides are TGTGCCAGCAGCCCCGGACTACAATACAATGAGCAGTTCTTC. This chain uses TRBV6-5 with TRBJ2-1; TRBD2 is a possible D gene (6 bases). V lost 6 bases and J lost 4, with 13 bases in between. This CDR3 has 14 residues. Looked up from germline, CDR1 is MNHEY and CDR2 is SVGAGI.

The V and J genes are TRBV5-5 and TRBJ1-5, with TRBD1 matching over 11 bases. With 4 bases clipped from V and 6 bases from J, the junction kept 3 bases outside the gene matches. CDR3 length: 14 amino acids. Germline lookup yields CDR1 SGHKS and CDR2 YYEKEE (reference sequence). CDR3 in amino acids: CASSEGQGGQPQHF. In DNA form, the CDR3 reads TGTGCCAGCAGCGAGGGACAGGGGGGTCAGCCCCAGCATTTT.

V gene TRBV25-1 combines with J gene TRBJ1-1, with D perhaps TRBD1 (5 bases). Trimming stripped 1 base from V and 5 bases from J, with 8 bases between. CDR1 and CDR2 from the germline V gene are MGHDK and SYGVNS. This CDR3 is built from 13 residues. The CDR3 DNA reads TGTGCCAGCAGTGAATTAAGGGGAACTGAAGCTTTCTTT. This translates into CASSELRGTEAFF.

This clone has a single count. This chain connects TRBV30 to TRBJ1-5, with TRBD1 matching over 9 bases. The V and J ends lost 3 bases and 6 bases, in that order; junction bases with no gene match: 3. The CDR3 is 13 amino acids. From germline, CDR1 is GTSNPN and CDR2 SVGIG (reference sequence). The CDR3 nucleotides read TGTGCCTGGAGGGACAGGGGCGGTCAGCCCCAGCATTTT. Translating it yields CAWRDRGGQPQHF.

This clone was counted only a few times. The chain links TRBV5-1 to TRBJ1-2; D remains ambiguous. Trimming removed 5 bases at V and 4 bases at J, with 18 bases between. This CDR3 contains 15 residues. Germline-derived CDR1 and CDR2 are SGHRS and YFSETQ. Written as DNA, the CDR3 is TGCGCCAGCAGTCCGGGAGTGGGATTTCTCTATGGCTACACCTTC. This encodes CASSPGVGFLYGYTF.

This chain uses TRBV6-4 with TRBJ2-1; D may be TRBD1 (5 bases). Germline V gene lookup returns CDR1 MRHNA and CDR2 SNTAGT. This CDR3 has 13 residues. V dropped 5 bases and J dropped 7 bases, with 12 bases sitting between them. DNA for the CDR3: TGTGCCAGCAGTTGGGGCCGCGGAAATGAGCAGTTCTTC. This codes for CASSWGRGNEQFF.

The genes are TRBV28 and TRBJ1-5; possible D gene TRBD1, 5 bases. V was clipped by 5 bases and J by 10 bases, with 18 bases between them. This CDR3 is 14 amino acids long. The germline gives CDR1 MDHEN, CDR2 SYDVKM. The CDR3 DNA is TGTGCCAGCAGTCCCCCCGACAGAGTTAAACCCCAGCATTTT. Protein: CASSPPDRVKPQHF.

The chain joins TRBV11-2 to TRBJ2-1, with a weak D call TRBD1 (5 bases). CDR3 size: 14 residues. With 1 base removed from V and 5 bases from J, the gap between germline ends came to 9 bases. Germline loops: CDR1 SGHAT, CDR2 FQNNGV. The CDR3 bases are TGTGCCAGCAGCTTAGGACGGACAAACAATGAGCAGTTCTTC. It specifies CASSLGRTNNEQFF.

The rearrangement links TRBV24-1 to TRBJ2-2; 8 bases map to TRBD1. Trimming cost V 9 bases and J 6 bases; bases outside gene matches: 8. The CDR3 is made up of 14 amino acids. The germline V gene encodes CDR1 KGHDR and CDR2 SFDVKD. The CDR3 DNA follows: TGTGCCACCGGAGGGACAGGTATTTCCGGGGAGCTGTTTTTT. It translates to CATGGTGISGELFF.

CDR3 region: CASLAAADETQYF. For the CDR3, the DNA is TGTGCCAGCCTAGCGGCGGCGGACGAGACCCAGTACTTC. The chain employs TRBV6-5 and TRBJ2-5; 7 nucleotides line up with TRBD2. The J segment lost 5 bases and the V segment lost 8 bases, leaving 8 bases of the junction unmatched. Germline V lookup: CDR1 MNHEY, CDR2 SVGAGI. CDR3 size: 13 residues.

CDR3 region: CASSLEASARTDTQYF. DNA of the CDR3: TGTGCCAGCAGCTTAGAGGCCTCAGCGCGCACAGATACGCAGTATTTT. J is TRBJ2-3 and V is TRBV7-2; D call uncertain. Germline CDR1 reads SGHTA; CDR2 reads FQGNSA. The length of the CDR3 is 16 residues. V was shortened by 1 base and J by 1 base, with 12 bases between the two germline ends.

The J gene is TRBJ2-1, the V gene TRBV18; TRBD2 agrees at 12 bases. The CDR3 loop spans 13 amino acids. J gave up 10 bases and V 7 bases, and 5 bases lay outside the gene matches. Germline V gives CDR1 KGHSH, CDR2 LQKENI. The CDR3 DNA is TGTGCCAGCTTGAATACTAGCGGGAGGGAGCAGTTCTTC. The encoded protein is CASLNTSGREQFF. Full variable domain (missing parts from reference TRBV18 and TRBJ2-1): NAGVMQNPRHLVRRRGQEARLRCSPMKGHSHVYWYRQLPEEGLKFMVYLQKENIIDESGMPKERFSAEFPKEGPSILRIQQVVRGDSAAYFCASLNTSGREQFFGPGTRLTVL.

As for this clone: The same CDR3 also results from other DNA sequences found in this sample. The rearrangement joins TRBV6-1 to TRBJ2-7; 10 bases line up with TRBD1. CDR1 and CDR2 (germline): MNHNS, SASEGT. The V gene end was trimmed by 2 bases and the J gene end by 5 bases; junction bases not matched to a gene: 6. The CDR3 is 15 amino acids. The CDR3 reads CASSEPGQGFHEQYF. CDR3 bases: TGTGCCAGCAGTGAACCGGGACAGGGGTTCCACGAGCAGTACTTC.

This clone is a singleton in its sample. The chain's CDR3 is CASSLRGGYEQYF. Here the CDR3 DNA reads TGCGCCAGCAGCTTGCGAGGAGGCTACGAGCAGTACTTC. The chain carries TRBV5-1 and TRBJ2-7, with a tentative D call TRBD2 (5 bases). The CDR3 extends over 13 amino acids. V lost 1 base, J lost 3 bases, and 8 bases lay in between. Germline V gives CDR1 SGHRS, CDR2 YFSETQ.

This rearrangement joins TRBV2 to TRBJ1-5; possible D gene TRBD1, 6 bases. CDR1 is SNHLY and CDR2 is FYNNEI in the germline V gene. V dropped 3 bases and J dropped 6 bases, with 18 bases sitting between them. This CDR3 spans 16 amino acids. The chain's CDR3 is CASSDRGTRVGQPQHF. The CDR3 bases are TGTGCCAGCAGTGACAGGGGTACGAGGGTAGGTCAGCCCCAGCATTTT.

V usage is TRBV11-3 and J usage is TRBJ1-2, with 10 bases that match TRBD1. The CDR3 spans 13 residues. Germline CDR1 reads SGHNT; CDR2 reads YENEEA. The V and J ends lost 5 bases and 8 bases, in that order; junction bases with no gene match: 5. The CDR3 loop is CASSLGTGEGYTF. The DNA of the CDR3 is TGTGCCAGCAGCCTAGGGACAGGGGAAGGCTACACCTTC.

The CDR3: CASSQVGGRGGYGYTF. Here the CDR3 DNA reads TGTGCCAGCAGCCAAGTAGGGGGAAGGGGAGGGTATGGCTACACCTTC. The V call is TRBV3-1 (or the pseudogene TRBV3-2), the J call TRBJ1-2; weak D call: TRBD1 (6 bases). The ends were cut back, 1 base at V and 5 bases at J, with 17 bases in the middle. The CDR3 is 16 amino acids. Germline CDR1 LGHDT, CDR2 YNNKEL (reference sequence).

This CDR3 reads CASSYVQGSNQPQHF. CDR3 DNA sequence: TGTGCCAGCAGTTACGTACAGGGAAGCAATCAGCCCCAGCATTTT. The chain links TRBV6-6 to TRBJ1-5, with D possibly being TRBD1 (6 bases). Germline CDR1 is MNHNY and CDR2 is SVGAGI (reference sequence). V dropped 2 bases and J dropped 1 base, with 9 bases sitting between them. CDR3 length: 15 amino acids.

The genes are TRBV6-5 and TRBJ1-5; maybe TRBD1 (6 bases). The CDR3 loop spans 16 amino acids. CDR1 is MNHEY and CDR2 is SVGAGI in the germline V gene. V lost 4 bases to trimming and J lost 2 bases, with 15 bases between them. The CDR3 sequence: CASSSMTPGGNQPQHF. The CDR3 nucleotides are TGTGCCAGCAGTTCAATGACGCCAGGGGGCAATCAGCCCCAGCATTTT.

This sequence joins TRBV24-1 and TRBJ1-4, with 7 bases fitting TRBD1. The V gene end was trimmed by 2 bases and the J gene end by 8 bases; junction bases not matched to a gene: 7. The CDR3 sequence is 15 residues long. Germline values: CDR1 KGHDR, CDR2 SFDVKD. CDR3: CATSDSGEGGEKLFF. CDR3 bases: TGTGCCACCAGTGATTCGGGCGAAGGGGGCGAAAAACTGTTTTTT.

V usage is TRBV4-1 and J usage is TRBJ2-1; TRBD1 might be the D (5 bases). The germline V and J ends were trimmed by 1 base and 8 bases, with 9 bases remaining between them. The CDR3 is made up of 13 amino acids. Germline values: CDR1 MGHRA, CDR2 YSYEKL. This CDR3 reads CASSQVLGDEQFF. CDR3 nucleotide sequence: TGCGCCAGCAGCCAAGTTCTAGGGGATGAGCAGTTCTTC.

The chain recombines TRBV19 with TRBJ1-2; 9 bases match TRBD1. The length of the CDR3 is 14 residues. V trimming: 7 bases; J trimming: 3 bases; junction bases outside the gene matches: 6. Germline CDR1 is LNHDA and CDR2 is SQIVND (reference sequence). DNA of the CDR3: TGTGCCAGTATGGGACAGGGAGGGCACTATGGCTACACCTTC. As protein: CASMGQGGHYGYTF.

This chain links TRBV6-5 with TRBJ2-3, with 11 bases fitting TRBD2. Germline V gene data show CDR1 as MNHEY and CDR2 as SVGAGI. The CDR3 runs 16 residues. After removal of 0 bases from V and 4 bases from J, the junction contained 3 bases not matched to a gene. The CDR3 region has the DNA TGTGCCAGCAGTTACTCGAAGGGACTAGCGGCAGATACGCAGTATTTT. Translating it yields CASSYSKGLAADTQYF.